These 2 T cell receptor beta chains came from one sample sequenced in a study of T cells in Graves' hyperthyroidism and ophthalmopathy. Amplification yielded TCR beta CDR3 regions, with RNA transcripts as the source. First-round RT-PCR targeting the TCR CDR3 was performed with the HTBI primer set. TCRdb itself ran the multiplex PCR reads through MiXCR, one entry per CDR3 protein. The sample lists about 300,000 distinct CDR3 sequences, roughly a fifth seen once, with roughly 39% in the top ten. Material for sequencing was blood. Receptor source: a man aged 50-59 years with Graves' ophthalmopathy.

This clonotype has more than one count but fewer than ten. The V gene is TRBV10-3, the J gene TRBJ2-1; 11 nucleotides align to TRBD2. Germline values: CDR1 ENHRY, CDR2 SYGVKD. The CDR3 runs to 14 residues. V lost 4 bases to trimming and J lost 7 bases; unmatched junction nucleotides: 3. The CDR3, as DNA: TGTGCCATCAGTGGACTAGCGGGAACGAATGAGCAGTTCTTC. This translates into CAISGLAGTNEQFF.

This clonotype was found many times. The V and J genes are TRBV5-5 and TRBJ1-2; D is uncertain. V gave up 2 bases and J gave up 4 bases, with 15 bases separating them. This CDR3 is 15 amino acids long. Germline V gives CDR1 SGHKS, CDR2 YYEKEE (reference sequence). The CDR3 bases are TGTGCCAGCAGCTTCAGGACCCTAGCTGGCTATGGCTACACCTTC. It specifies CASSFRTLAGYGYTF.